A selection of T cell receptor beta chains follows, all from one sample in a study of beta chain features in type 1 diabetes. Here immunoSEQ multiplex PCR was the method, and the copy in TCRdb shows in-frame clones only, minus some. The sample yields around 340,000 clones, roughly a fifth seen once. The sample taken for sequencing was naive CD4+ T cells from blood. Receptors were obtained from a woman between 18 and 29 years old in good health. The CDR3 runs from the conserved cysteine through the conserved F or W. The order of the fields is J gene, V gene, clone size, D gene, CDR3 DNA, CDR3 protein. The D gene is left open where the match is weak. Only some rows state a clone size, as once, few, many or a class for expanded clones.

J: TRBJ2-1
V: TRBV12-5
size: few
D: TRBD1
DNA: TGTGCTAGTGGTTCCCTCCCTGGGGCCGTAGGGGGCACGGGTGAGCAGTTCTTC
CDR3: CASGSLPGAVGGTGEQFF

J: TRBJ2-5
V: TRBV18
size: -
D: -
DNA: TGTGCCAGCTCACCACCGGGGTTGGGAGTCATTGGGACCCAGTACTTC
CDR3: CASSPPGLGVIGTQYF

J: TRBJ1-5
V: TRBV2
size: few
D: TRBD1
DNA: TGTGCCAGCAGCACCCTAGGACAGGGCGGCAATCAGCCCCAGCATTTT
CDR3: CASSTLGQGGNQPQHF

J: TRBJ2-5
V: TRBV7-2
size: -
D: -
DNA: TGTGCCAGCAGCTTACTAGCCTGGGTGGAGACCCAGTACTTC
CDR3: CASSLLAWVETQYF

J: TRBJ2-7
V: TRBV7-2
size: few
D: TRBD2
DNA: TGTGCCAGCAGCTTACGACTAGCTTCCTACGAGCAGTACTTC
CDR3: CASSLRLASYEQYF

J: TRBJ2-5
V: TRBV7-9
size: few
D: -
DNA: TGTGCCAGCAGCTTACTCCGGGGATCGGAGACCCAGTACTTC
CDR3: CASSLLRGSETQYF

J: TRBJ2-3
V: TRBV30
size: few
D: TRBD1
DNA: TGTGCCTGGCAAACAGGGGTTACCACAGATACGCAGTATTTT
CDR3: CAWQTGVTTDTQYF

J: TRBJ2-7
V: TRBV5-1
size: -
D: TRBD2
DNA: TGCGCCAGCAGCACAGGGACTAGCGGCTACGAGCAGTACTTC
CDR3: CASSTGTSGYEQYF

J: TRBJ2-1
V: TRBV7-2
size: -
D: -
DNA: TGTGCCAGCAGCTTAGACAGGGGGGGTTACAATGAGCAGTTCTTC
CDR3: CASSLDRGGYNEQFF

J: TRBJ2-7
V: TRBV11-1
size: few
D: -
DNA: TGTGCCAGCAGCTTAGACACGGAGCAGTACTTC
CDR3: CASSLDTEQYF

J: TRBJ2-7
V: TRBV11-2
size: few
D: -
DNA: TGTGCCAGCAGCTCCCGTTATTACGAGCAGTACTTC
CDR3: CASSSRYYEQYF

J: TRBJ2-7
V: TRBV9
size: few
D: -
DNA: TGTGCCAGCAGCGTCTCCGAAGGAGGTGAGCAGTACTTC
CDR3: CASSVSEGGEQYF

J: TRBJ1-1
V: TRBV28
size: few
D: -
DNA: TGTGCCAGCAGTTTGGGAGGACTGATGAACACTGAAGCTTTCTTT
CDR3: CASSLGGLMNTEAFF

J: TRBJ1-4
V: TRBV18
size: -
D: -
DNA: TGTGCCAGCTCCAGGGGTGAGAATGAAAAACTGTTTTTT
CDR3: CASSRGENEKLFF

J: TRBJ2-6
V: TRBV25-1
size: -
D: TRBD1
DNA: TGTGCCAGCAGTGCGACGACAGGGTCTTGGGGGGCCAACGTCCTGACTTTC
CDR3: CASSATTGSWGANVLTF

J: TRBJ2-7
V: TRBV14
size: -
D: -
DNA: TGTGCCAGCAGCCAAGCCCTTGCCGGCTACGAGCAGTACTTC
CDR3: CASSQALAGYEQYF

J: TRBJ1-4
V: TRBV12-5
size: few
D: -
DNA: TGTGCTAGTGCCCCCCGGGATGAAAAACTGTTTTTT
CDR3: CASAPRDEKLFF

J: TRBJ2-7
V: TRBV5-4
size: few
D: TRBD2
DNA: TGTGCCAGCAGCTTGGCCGGTAGCGGGAGGGCCCATGAGCAGTACTTC
CDR3: CASSLAGSGRAHEQYF

J: TRBJ2-7
V: TRBV20-1
size: few
D: -
DNA: TGCAGTGCTATGTCCAACGAGCAGTACTTC
CDR3: CSAMSNEQYF

J: TRBJ1-5
V: TRBV2
size: few
D: -
DNA: TGTGCCAGCAGTGAGAGTTATAGCAATCAGCCCCAGCATTTT
CDR3: CASSESYSNQPQHF

J: TRBJ1-1
V: TRBV2
size: -
D: -
DNA: TGTGCCAGCAGTGATACAGAGAACACTGAAGCTTTCTTT
CDR3: CASSDTENTEAFF

J: TRBJ2-1
V: TRBV6-1
size: -
D: TRBD2
DNA: TGTGCCAGCAGTGAGATGGCGGGAGGTACCAATGAGCAGTTCTTC
CDR3: CASSEMAGGTNEQFF

J: TRBJ2-7
V: TRBV30
size: few
D: TRBD1
DNA: TGTGCCTGGAGCGCAGGGACAGGGACCTACGAGCAGTACTTC
CDR3: CAWSAGTGTYEQYF

J: TRBJ2-3
V: TRBV5-1
size: few
D: -
DNA: TGCGCCAGCAGCTTGGTAGGCACAGATACGCAGTATTTT
CDR3: CASSLVGTDTQYF

J: TRBJ1-6
V: TRBV30
size: few
D: -
DNA: TGTGCCTGGAGCAGTTCACAGATCTTGGCTCGAGCTTATAATTCACCCCTCCACTTT
CDR3: CAWSSSQILARAYNSPLHF

J: TRBJ2-3
V: TRBV9
size: -
D: TRBD2
DNA: TGTGCCAGCAGCGGGAGGGGGGGGACTAGCGATCGCACAGATACGCAGTATTTT
CDR3: CASSGRGGTSDRTDTQYF

J: TRBJ2-7
V: TRBV18
size: -
D: -
DNA: TGTGCCAGCTCACCGACAGGTACCTACGAGCAGTACTTC
CDR3: CASSPTGTYEQYF

J: TRBJ2-1
V: TRBV5-1
size: -
D: TRBD2
DNA: TGCGCCAGCAGCTTGGGGACTAGCGGGAGCCGGAATGAGCAGTTCTTC
CDR3: CASSLGTSGSRNEQFF